Shown below are 8 T cell receptor beta chains from a single sample sequenced in a study of T cell changes during pregnancy in multiple sclerosis. Assay used: immunoSEQ multiplex PCR; TCRdb lists only in-frame clones, some missing. The sample lists approximately 61,000 clones, 70% to 90% occurring once. The source material was peripheral blood, sampled in the first trimester of pregnancy. The source is a female donor with multiple sclerosis, enrolled in a pregnancy study.

The chain combines TRBV20-1 with TRBJ1-2, with unresolved D. Trimming took off 1 base at V and 6 bases at J, with 3 bases between the two ends. CDR1 is DFQATT and CDR2 is SNEGSKA in the germline V gene (reference sequence). This CDR3 is built from 10 residues. The CDR3 nucleotides read TGCAGTGCTAGAGCGGATGGCTACACCTTC. Amino acids: CSARADGYTF.

The chain uses TRBV25-1 and TRBJ1-2; TRBD1 matches at 8 bases. This CDR3 contains 15 residues. From germline, CDR1 is MGHDK and CDR2 SYGVNS. V lost 2 bases and J lost 5; bases outside the gene matches: 7. This CDR3 reads CASSETRTGFYGYTF. The CDR3 DNA reads as TGTGCCAGCAGTGAAACTAGGACAGGGTTTTATGGCTACACCTTC.

This chain uses TRBV6-5 with TRBJ1-2, with D tentatively TRBD1 (6 bases). The CDR3 extends over 16 amino acids. Germline assignment: CDR1 MNHEY and CDR2 SVGAGI. Between the trimmed V and J ends, which lost 0 bases and 2 bases, there was a span of 13 bases. Here the CDR3 DNA reads TGTGCCAGCAGTTACTCGAAGGGGACAAAGAACTATGGCTACACCTTC. The encoded protein is CASSYSKGTKNYGYTF.

The rearrangement joins TRBV5-1 to TRBJ2-5; TRBD1 is a possible D gene (6 bases). CDR1 is SGHRS and CDR2 is YFSETQ in the germline V gene. Between the trimmed V and J ends, which lost 0 bases and 5 bases, there was a span of 14 bases. The CDR3 has 15 amino acids. In DNA form, the CDR3 reads TGCGCCAGCAGCTTGGGTAGGGGGTCAGCGGAGACCCAGTACTTC. Translation: CASSLGRGSAETQYF.

The rearrangement links TRBV7-2 to TRBJ1-2; maybe TRBD1 (6 bases). V was trimmed by 3 bases and J by 5 bases, leaving 16 bases between them. The germline CDR1 and CDR2 sequences are SGHTA and FQGNSA. The length of the CDR3 is 15 residues. In nucleotides, the CDR3 is TGTGCCAGCAGCTTGGACAGCATCAATGGGTATGGCTACACCTTC. Translation: CASSLDSINGYGYTF.

As DNA, the CDR3 is TGTGCCAGCAGCTTAGATCAAATGGAGAGCCCCTACGAGGATGGCTACACCTTC. It yields the protein CASSLDQMESPYEDGYTF. The J gene is TRBJ1-2, the V gene TRBV11-2; unclear D gene. Trimming cost V 0 bases and J 6 bases, with 23 bases left between them. The CDR3 covers 18 residues. In germline, CDR1 is SGHAT, CDR2 FQNNGV.

The chain uses TRBV30 and TRBJ2-5, with a possible D match to TRBD1 (6 bases). The V and J ends lost 0 bases and 5 bases respectively, with 13 bases between them. The germline V gene encodes CDR1 GTSNPN and CDR2 SVGIG (reference sequence). CDR3 length: 14 residues. CDR3 sequence (DNA): TGTGCCTGGAGTGTCCTGGGGGCGAGGGAGACCCAGTACTTC. Protein: CAWSVLGARETQYF.

The J gene is TRBJ2-7, the V gene TRBV5-5, with D unclear. The CDR3 has 12 amino acids. The V gene lost 7 bases and the J gene lost 6 bases, with 14 bases spanning the gap. Germline values: CDR1 SGHKS, CDR2 YYEKEE (reference sequence). CDR3 residues: CASVVGDFEQYF. The CDR3 bases are TGTGCCAGCGTCGTTGGTGACTTCGAGCAGTACTTC. Using reference TRBV5-5 and TRBJ2-7 for the parts outside the CDR3, the full variable domain is DAGVTQSPTHLIKTRGQQVTLRCSPISGHKSVSWYQQVLGQGPQFIFQYYEKEERGRGNFPDRFSARQFPNYSSELNVNALLLGDSALYLCASVVGDFEQYFGPGTRLTVT.